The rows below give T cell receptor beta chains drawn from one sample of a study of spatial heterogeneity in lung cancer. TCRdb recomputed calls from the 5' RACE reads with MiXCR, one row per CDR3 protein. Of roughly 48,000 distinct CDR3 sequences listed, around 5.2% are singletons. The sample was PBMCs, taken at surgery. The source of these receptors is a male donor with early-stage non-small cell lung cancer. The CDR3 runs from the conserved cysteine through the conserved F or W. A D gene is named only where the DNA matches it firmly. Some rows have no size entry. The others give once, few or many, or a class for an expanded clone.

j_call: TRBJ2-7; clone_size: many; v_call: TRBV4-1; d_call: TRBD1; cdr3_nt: TGCGCCAGCAGCCAATCCCGGGACAGGGCCTACGAGCAGTACTTC; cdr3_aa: CASSQSRDRAYEQYF
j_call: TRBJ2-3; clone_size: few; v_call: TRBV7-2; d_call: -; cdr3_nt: TGTGCCAGCAGCTTCGTCGTCGGCACAGATACGCAGTATTTT; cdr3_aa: CASSFVVGTDTQYF
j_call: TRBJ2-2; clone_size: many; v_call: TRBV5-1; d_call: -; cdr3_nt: TGCGCCAGCAGCTTGGAGCAGGGCGCCGGGGAGCTGTTTTTT; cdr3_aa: CASSLEQGAGELFF
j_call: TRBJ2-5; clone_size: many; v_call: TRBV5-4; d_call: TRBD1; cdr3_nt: TGTGCCAGCAGCTTGGATCCGGGACAGCCGCAAGAGACCCAGTACTTC; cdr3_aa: CASSLDPGQPQETQYF
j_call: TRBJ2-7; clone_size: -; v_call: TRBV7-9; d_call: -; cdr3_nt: TGTGCCAGCAGCTCCCCAGGGGGGGGCAGCGCCTACGAGCAGTACTTC; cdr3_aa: CASSSPGGGSAYEQYF
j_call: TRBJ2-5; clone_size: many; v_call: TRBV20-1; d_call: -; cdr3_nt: TGCAGTGCTAGCACTGGAAGGGCCAACGCCTTC; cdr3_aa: CSASTGRANAF
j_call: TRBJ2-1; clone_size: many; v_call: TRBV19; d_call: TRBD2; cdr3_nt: TGTGCCAGTAGTACTAGCGGGAGGGCCTGGTACAATGAGCAGTTCTTC; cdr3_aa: CASSTSGRAWYNEQFF
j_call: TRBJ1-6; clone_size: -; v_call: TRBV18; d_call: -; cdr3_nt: TGTGCCAGCTCAAATTATAATTCACCCCTCCACTTT; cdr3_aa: CASSNYNSPLHF
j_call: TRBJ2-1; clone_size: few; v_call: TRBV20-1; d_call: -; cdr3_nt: TGCAGTGCGCAGGGACGGAGCTCCTACAATGAGCAGTTCTTC; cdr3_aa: CSAQGRSSYNEQFF
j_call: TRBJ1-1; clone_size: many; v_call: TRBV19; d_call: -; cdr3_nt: TGTGCCAGTAGTCCAGGTCAAGGACCCACTGAAGCTTTCTTT; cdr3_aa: CASSPGQGPTEAFF
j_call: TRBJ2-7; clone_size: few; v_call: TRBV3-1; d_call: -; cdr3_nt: TGTGCCAGCAGCCAAGTCTATTACGAGCAGTACTTC; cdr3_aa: CASSQVYYEQYF
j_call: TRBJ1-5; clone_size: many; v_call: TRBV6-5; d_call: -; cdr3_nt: TGTGCCAGCAGTACACGGACATCCTTTTTTAGCAATCAGCCCCAGCATTTT; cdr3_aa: CASSTRTSFFSNQPQHF
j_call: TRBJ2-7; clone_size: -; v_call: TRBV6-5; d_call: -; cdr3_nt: TGTGCCACCCGGTCGGTACTTGAGCAGTACTTC; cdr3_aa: CATRSVLEQYF
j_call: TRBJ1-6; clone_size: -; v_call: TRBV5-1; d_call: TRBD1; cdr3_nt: TGCGCCAGCAGCTTCCGGGACAGGGATAATTCACCCCTCCACTTT; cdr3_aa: CASSFRDRDNSPLHF
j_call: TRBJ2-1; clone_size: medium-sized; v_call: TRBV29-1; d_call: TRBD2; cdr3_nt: TGCAGCGTTGAGGGACTAGCGGGAGTTCTTTACAATGAGCAGTTCTTC; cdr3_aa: CSVEGLAGVLYNEQFF
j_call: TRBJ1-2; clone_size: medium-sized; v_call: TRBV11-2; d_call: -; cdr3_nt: TGTGCCAGCAGCTTAGAGTCAGGCTATGGCTACACCTTC; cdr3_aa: CASSLESGYGYTF
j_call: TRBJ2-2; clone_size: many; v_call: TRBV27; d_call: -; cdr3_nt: TGTGCCAGCAGTCTACGGGGAAGGGTGGACACCGGGGAGCTGTTTTTT; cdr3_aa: CASSLRGRVDTGELFF
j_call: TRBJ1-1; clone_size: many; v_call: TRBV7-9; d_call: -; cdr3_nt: TGTGCCAGCAGCTTGAGCGCGAAAACTGAAGCTTTCTTT; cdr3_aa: CASSLSAKTEAFF
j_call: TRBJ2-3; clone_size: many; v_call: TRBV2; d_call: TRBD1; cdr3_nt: TGTGCCAGCAACGGACAGGGAACAGATACGCAGTATTTT; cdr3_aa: CASNGQGTDTQYF
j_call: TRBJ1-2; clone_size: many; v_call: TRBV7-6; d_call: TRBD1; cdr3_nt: TGTGCCAGCAGCCCGACAGGGAACTATGGCTACACCTTC; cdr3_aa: CASSPTGNYGYTF
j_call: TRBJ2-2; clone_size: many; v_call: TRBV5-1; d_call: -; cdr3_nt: TGCGCCAGCAGTGCTAGCACCGGGGAGCTGTTTTTT; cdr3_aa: CASSASTGELFF
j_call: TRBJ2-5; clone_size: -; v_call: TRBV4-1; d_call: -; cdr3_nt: TGCGCCAGCAGCCATGAGGGTAGAGAGACCCAGTACTTC; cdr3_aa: CASSHEGRETQYF
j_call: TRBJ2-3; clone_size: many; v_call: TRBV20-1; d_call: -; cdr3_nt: TGCAGTGCTGCCGCCATGGGGGCGGGAGCAGATACGCAGTATTTT; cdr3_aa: CSAAAMGAGADTQYF
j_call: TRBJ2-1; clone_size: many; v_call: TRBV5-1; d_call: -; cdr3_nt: TGCGCCAGCAGCTCCCCGAGTGGGTACAATGAGCAGTTCTTC; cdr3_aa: CASSSPSGYNEQFF
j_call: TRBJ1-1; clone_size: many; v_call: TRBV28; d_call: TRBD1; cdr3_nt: TGTGCCAGCCGTCCCCCCACCGGGACAGGGGCTAACACTGAAGCTTTCTTT; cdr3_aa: CASRPPTGTGANTEAFF
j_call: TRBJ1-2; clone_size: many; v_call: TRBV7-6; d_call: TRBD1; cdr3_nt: TGTGCCAGCAGCTTAGCCCTAGGATCAGGGGGCGATGGCTACACCTTC; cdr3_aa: CASSLALGSGGDGYTF
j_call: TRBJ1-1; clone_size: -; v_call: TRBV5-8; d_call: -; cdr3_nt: TGTGCCAGCAGGGACAGCCGGAACACTGAAGCTTTCTTT; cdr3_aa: CASRDSRNTEAFF
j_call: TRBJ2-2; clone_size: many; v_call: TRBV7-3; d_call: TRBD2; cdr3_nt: TGTGCCAGCAGCCGACTAGCGGGAAGGGGCGGGGAGCTGTTTTTT; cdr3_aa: CASSRLAGRGGELFF
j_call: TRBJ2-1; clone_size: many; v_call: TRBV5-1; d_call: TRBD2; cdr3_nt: TGCGCCAGCAGCTCCCTAGCGGGAGAGGGCAATGAGCAGTTCTTC; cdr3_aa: CASSSLAGEGNEQFF
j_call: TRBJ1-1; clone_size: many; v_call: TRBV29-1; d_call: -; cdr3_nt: TGCAGCGTCACTTTTACCCTGAACACTGAAGCTTTCTTT; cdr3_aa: CSVTFTLNTEAFF
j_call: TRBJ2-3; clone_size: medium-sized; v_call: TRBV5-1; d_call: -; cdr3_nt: TGCGCCAGCAGCGGAGGGGGAGATACGCAGTATTTT; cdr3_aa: CASSGGGDTQYF
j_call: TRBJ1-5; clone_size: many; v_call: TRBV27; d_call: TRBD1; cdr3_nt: TGTGCCAGCAGTTCACTGGTGGCAGGGGGGGGTCATCAGCCCCAGCATTTT; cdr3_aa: CASSSLVAGGGHQPQHF
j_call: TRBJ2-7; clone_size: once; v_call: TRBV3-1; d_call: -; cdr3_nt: TGTGCCAGCAGCCGGAGGGGGCTGGACGAGCAGTACTTC; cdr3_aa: CASSRRGLDEQYF
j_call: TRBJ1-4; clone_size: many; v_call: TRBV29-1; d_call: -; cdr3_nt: TGCAGCGTTGGGTCAGGGTTTAATGAAAAACTGTTTTTT; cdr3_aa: CSVGSGFNEKLFF
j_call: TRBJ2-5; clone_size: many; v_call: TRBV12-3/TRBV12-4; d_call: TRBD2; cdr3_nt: TGTGCCAGCAGTCCCCCCGGAGCGGGAGCGGAGACCCAGTACTTC; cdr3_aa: CASSPPGAGAETQYF
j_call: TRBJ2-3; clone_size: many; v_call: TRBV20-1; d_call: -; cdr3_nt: TGCAGTGCTCGGGGAACAGTGGGGGGCACAGATACGCAGTATTTT; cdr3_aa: CSARGTVGGTDTQYF
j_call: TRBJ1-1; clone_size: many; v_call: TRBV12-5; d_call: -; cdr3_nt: TGTGCTAGTGGTTTGGCCCGTTTTGGAAGCACTGAAGCTTTCTTT; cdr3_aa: CASGLARFGSTEAFF
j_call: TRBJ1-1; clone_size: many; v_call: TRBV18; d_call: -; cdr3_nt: TGTGCCAGCTCACCGCAGGGTTACGACACTGAAGCTTTCTTT; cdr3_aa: CASSPQGYDTEAFF
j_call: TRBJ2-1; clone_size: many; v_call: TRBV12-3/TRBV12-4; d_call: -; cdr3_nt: TGTGCCAGCAGTTTAGGGAGGGCCAGGTTCGATGAGCAGTTCTTC; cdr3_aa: CASSLGRARFDEQFF
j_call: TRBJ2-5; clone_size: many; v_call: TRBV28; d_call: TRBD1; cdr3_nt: TGTGCCAGTGACAGGGGCGGACAAGAGACCCAGTACTTC; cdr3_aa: CASDRGGQETQYF
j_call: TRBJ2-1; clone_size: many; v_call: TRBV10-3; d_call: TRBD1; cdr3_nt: TGTGCCATCAGTGAGAGGGACAGCGAGCAGTTCTTC; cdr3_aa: CAISERDSEQFF
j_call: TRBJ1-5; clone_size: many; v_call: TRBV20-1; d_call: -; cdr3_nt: TGCAGTGCTAGTCCTGACCCGTACAATCAGCCCCAGCATTTT; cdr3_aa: CSASPDPYNQPQHF
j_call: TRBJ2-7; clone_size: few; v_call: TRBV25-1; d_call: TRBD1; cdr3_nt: TGTGCCAGCTCCTCCCCGACAGGGGGCAGGAACGAGCAGTACTTC; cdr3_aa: CASSSPTGGRNEQYF
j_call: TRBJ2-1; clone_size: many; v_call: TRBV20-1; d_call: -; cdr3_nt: TGCAGTGCTAGAGATGGCCGGGCCCCAGGGAGCAATGAGCAGTTCTTC; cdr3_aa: CSARDGRAPGSNEQFF
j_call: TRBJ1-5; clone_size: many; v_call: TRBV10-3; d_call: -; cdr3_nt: TGTGCCATCAGCAACAGGGTCGGCAATCAGCCCCAGCATTTT; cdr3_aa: CAISNRVGNQPQHF
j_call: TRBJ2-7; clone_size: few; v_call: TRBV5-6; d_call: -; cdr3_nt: TGTGCCAGCAGCTTGGATCTAGCGCTGAGGGAGCAGTACTTC; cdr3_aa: CASSLDLALREQYF
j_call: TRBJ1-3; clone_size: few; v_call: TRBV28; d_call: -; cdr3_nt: TGTGCCAGCAGCCAAGGACTCCGGAGCTCTGGAAACACCATATATTTT; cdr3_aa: CASSQGLRSSGNTIYF
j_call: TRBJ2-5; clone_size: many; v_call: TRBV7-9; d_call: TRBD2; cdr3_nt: TGTGCCAGCAGCTGGGGACTAGCGGGAGAAAGAGAGACCCAGTACTTC; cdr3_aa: CASSWGLAGERETQYF
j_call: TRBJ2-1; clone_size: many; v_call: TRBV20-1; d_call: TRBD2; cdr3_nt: TGCAGTGTCCCCCGGACTAGCGGGGCGGACAATGAGCAGTTCTTC; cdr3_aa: CSVPRTSGADNEQFF
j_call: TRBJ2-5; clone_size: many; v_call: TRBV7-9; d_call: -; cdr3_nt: TGTGCCAGCAGCTCCCTTACAGGCTACCAAGAGACCCAGTACTTC; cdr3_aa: CASSSLTGYQETQYF